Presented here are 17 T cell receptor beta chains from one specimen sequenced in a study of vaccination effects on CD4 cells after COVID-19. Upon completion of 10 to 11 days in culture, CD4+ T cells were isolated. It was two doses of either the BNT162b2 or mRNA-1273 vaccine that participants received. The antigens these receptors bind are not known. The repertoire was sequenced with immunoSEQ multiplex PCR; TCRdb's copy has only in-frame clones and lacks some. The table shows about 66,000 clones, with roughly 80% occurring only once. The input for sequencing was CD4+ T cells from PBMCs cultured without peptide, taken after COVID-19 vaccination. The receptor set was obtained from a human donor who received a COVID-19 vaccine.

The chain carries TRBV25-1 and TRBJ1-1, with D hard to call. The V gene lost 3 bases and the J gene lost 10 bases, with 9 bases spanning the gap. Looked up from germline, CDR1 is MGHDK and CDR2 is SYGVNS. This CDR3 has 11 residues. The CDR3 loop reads CASSEVGVAFF. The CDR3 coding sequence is TGTGCCAGCAGTGAGGTTGGTGTAGCTTTCTTT. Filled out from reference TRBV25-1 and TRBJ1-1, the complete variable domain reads EADIYQTPRYLVIGTGKKITLECSQTMGHDKMYWYQQDPGMELHLIHYSYGVNSTEKGDLSSESTVSRIRTEHFPLTLESARPSHTSQYLCASSEVGVAFFGQGTRLTVV.

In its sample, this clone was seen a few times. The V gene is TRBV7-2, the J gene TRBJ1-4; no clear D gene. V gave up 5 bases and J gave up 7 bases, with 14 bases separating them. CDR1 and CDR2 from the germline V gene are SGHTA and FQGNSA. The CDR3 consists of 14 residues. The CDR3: CASSAAAAGEKLFF. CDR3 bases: TGTGCCAGCAGCGCCGCGGCCGCGGGTGAAAAACTGTTTTTT.

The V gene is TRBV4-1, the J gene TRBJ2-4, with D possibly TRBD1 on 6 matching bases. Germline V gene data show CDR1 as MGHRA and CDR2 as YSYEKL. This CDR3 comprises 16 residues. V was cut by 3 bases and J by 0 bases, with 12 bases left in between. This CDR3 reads CASSHGQTLAKNIQYF. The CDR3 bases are TGCGCCAGCAGCCACGGACAGACTTTAGCCAAAAACATTCAGTACTTC.

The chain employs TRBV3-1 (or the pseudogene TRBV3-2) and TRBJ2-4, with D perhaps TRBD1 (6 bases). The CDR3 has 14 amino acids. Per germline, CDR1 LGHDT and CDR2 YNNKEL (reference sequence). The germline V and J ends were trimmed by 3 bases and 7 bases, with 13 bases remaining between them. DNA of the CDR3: TGTGCCAGCAGCCAGGGGGCGGCTGGGAACATTCAGTACTTC. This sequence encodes CASSQGAAGNIQYF.

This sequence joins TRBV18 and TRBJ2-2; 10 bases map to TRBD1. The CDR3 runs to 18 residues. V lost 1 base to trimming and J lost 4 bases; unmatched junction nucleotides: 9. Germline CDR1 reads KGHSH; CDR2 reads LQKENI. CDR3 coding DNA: TGTGCCAGCTCACCACAGGCTCCGGGACAGGGGATCACCGGGGAGCTGTTTTTT. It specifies CASSPQAPGQGITGELFF.

The CDR3 protein is CASSLSGVTNEKLFF. The CDR3 DNA is TGTGCCAGCAGTTTAAGTGGGGTAACTAATGAAAAACTGTTTTTT. This chain uses TRBV27 with TRBJ1-4; D is unclear. V lost 2 bases and J lost 1, with 8 bases in between. CDR3 size: 15 residues. The germline CDR1 and CDR2 sequences are MNHEY and SMNVEV (reference sequence).

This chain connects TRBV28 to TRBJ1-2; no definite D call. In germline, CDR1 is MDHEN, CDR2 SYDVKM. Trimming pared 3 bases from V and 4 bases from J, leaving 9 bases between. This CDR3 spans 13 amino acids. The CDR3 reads CASSFGLFYGYTF. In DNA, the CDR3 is TGTGCCAGCAGTTTCGGGTTATTCTATGGCTACACCTTC.

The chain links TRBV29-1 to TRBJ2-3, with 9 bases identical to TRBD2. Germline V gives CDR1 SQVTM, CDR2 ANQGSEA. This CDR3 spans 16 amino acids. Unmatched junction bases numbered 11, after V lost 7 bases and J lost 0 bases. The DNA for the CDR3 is TGCAGCGGTGGCACTAAGGCGGGGGGGAGCACAGATACGCAGTATTTT. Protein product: CSGGTKAGGSTDTQYF.

The CDR3 here is CASSQVLSGVGAQPQHF. In DNA, the CDR3 is TGCGCCAGCAGCCAAGTGCTTTCAGGGGTTGGCGCACAGCCCCAGCATTTT. This chain joins TRBV4-1 and TRBJ1-5; D may be TRBD1 (6 bases). Germline V gives CDR1 MGHRA, CDR2 YSYEKL. The CDR3 spans 17 residues. Between the trimmed V and J ends, which lost 1 base and 7 bases, there was a span of 20 bases.

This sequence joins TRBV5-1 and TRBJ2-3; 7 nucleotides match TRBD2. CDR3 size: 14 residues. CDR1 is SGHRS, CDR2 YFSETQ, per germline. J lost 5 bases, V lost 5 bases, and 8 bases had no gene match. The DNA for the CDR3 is TGCGCCAGCAGGACCGGGAGGCGCGGAGATACGCAGTATTTT. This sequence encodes CASRTGRRGDTQYF. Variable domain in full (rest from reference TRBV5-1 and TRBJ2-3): KAGVTQTPRYLIKTRGQQVTLSCSPISGHRSVSWYQQTPGQGLQFLFEYFSETQRNKGNFPGRFSGRQFSNSRSEMNVSTLELGDSALYLCASRTGRRGDTQYFGPGTRLTVL.

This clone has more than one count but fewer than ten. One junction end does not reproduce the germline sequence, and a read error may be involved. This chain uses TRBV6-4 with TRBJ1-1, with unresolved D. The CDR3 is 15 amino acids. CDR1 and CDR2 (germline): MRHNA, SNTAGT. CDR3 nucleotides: TGTGCCGGCAGCCCAAAGGGAGGAAAGAACACTGAAGCTTTCTTT. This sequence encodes CAGSPKGGKNTEAFF.

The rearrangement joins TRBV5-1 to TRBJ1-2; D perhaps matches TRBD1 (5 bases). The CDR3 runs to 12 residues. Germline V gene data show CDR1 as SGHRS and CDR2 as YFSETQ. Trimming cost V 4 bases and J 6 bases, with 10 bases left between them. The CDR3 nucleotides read TGCGCCAGCAGCATTACACAGGATGGCTACACCTTC. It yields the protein CASSITQDGYTF. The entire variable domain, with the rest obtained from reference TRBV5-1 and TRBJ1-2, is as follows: KAGVTQTPRYLIKTRGQQVTLSCSPISGHRSVSWYQQTPGQGLQFLFEYFSETQRNKGNFPGRFSGRQFSNSRSEMNVSTLELGDSALYLCASSITQDGYTFGSGTRLTVV.

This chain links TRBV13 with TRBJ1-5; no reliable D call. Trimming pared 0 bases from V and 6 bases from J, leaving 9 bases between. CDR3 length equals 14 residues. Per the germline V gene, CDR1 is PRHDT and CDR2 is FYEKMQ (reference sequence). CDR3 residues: CASSLGLGIQPQHF. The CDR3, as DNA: TGTGCCAGCAGCTTAGGGCTGGGGATTCAGCCCCAGCATTTT.

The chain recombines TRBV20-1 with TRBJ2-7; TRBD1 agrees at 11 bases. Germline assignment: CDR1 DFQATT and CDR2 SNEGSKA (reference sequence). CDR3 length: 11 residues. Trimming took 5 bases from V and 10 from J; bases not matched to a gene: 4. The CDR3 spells CSAEGQGEQYV. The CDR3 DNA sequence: TGCAGTGCTGAGGGACAGGGGGAACAGTACGTC.

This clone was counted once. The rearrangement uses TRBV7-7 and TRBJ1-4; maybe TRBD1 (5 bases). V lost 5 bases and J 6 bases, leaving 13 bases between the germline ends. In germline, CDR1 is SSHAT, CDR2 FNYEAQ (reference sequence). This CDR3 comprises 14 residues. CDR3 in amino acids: CASSLTRGDEKLFF. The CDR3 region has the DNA TGTGCCAGCAGCCTCACACGGGGGGATGAAAAACTGTTTTTT. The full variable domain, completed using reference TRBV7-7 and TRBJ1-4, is GAGVSQSPRYKVTKRGQDVTLRCDPISSHATLYWYQQALGQGPEFLTYFNYEAQPDKSGLPSDRFSAERPEGSISTLTIQRTEQRDSAMYRCASSLTRGDEKLFFGSGTQLSVL.

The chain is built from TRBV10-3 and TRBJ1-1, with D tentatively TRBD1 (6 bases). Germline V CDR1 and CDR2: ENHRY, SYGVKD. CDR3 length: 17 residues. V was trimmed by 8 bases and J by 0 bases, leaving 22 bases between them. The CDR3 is CAISREGTQTLNTEAFF. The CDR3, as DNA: TGTGCCATCTCTAGGGAGGGGACACAAACTTTGAACACTGAAGCTTTCTTT.

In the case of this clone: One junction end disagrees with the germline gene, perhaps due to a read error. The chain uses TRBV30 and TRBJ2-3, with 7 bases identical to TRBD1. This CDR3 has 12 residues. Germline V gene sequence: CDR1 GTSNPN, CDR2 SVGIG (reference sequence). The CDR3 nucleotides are TGTGCCTGGAGCGACAGGGAAGGGACCACGGGTTTT. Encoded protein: CAWSDREGTTGF.